Below are 13 T cell receptor beta chains sequenced from a single sample in a study of cytomegalovirus exposure and HLA in healthy donors. PCR amplification relied on 60 Vbeta primers (plus 13 Jbeta primers). Generated by immunoSEQ multiplex PCR, the TCRdb table keeps only in-frame clones and is missing some. Of about 150,000 clones listed, over 60% were seen once; the top ten hold about 1.7%. The sequencing input was PBMCs. Receptor source: a woman aged 25 to 45 in good health and CMV-seronegative.

The chain recombines TRBV6-1 with TRBJ2-7; tentative D call: TRBD1 (5 bases). Trimming stripped 2 bases from V and 10 bases from J, with 15 bases between. CDR1 and CDR2 (germline): MNHNS, SASEGT. The length of the CDR3 is 13 residues. CDR3 protein: CASSEWRQTSQYF. CDR3 nucleotides: TGTGCCAGCAGTGAATGGCGACAGACCTCCCAGTACTTC.

V is TRBV5-5 and J is TRBJ1-4; D unresolved. Germline CDR1 and CDR2: SGHKS and YYEKEE (reference sequence). CDR3 length: 14 residues. Trimming left V 4 bases short and J 0 bases short, with 7 bases between. CDR3 nucleotides: TGTGCCAGCAGCCCTCTCGCAACTAATGAAAAACTGTTTTTT. It is translated as CASSPLATNEKLFF.

This chain links TRBV30 with TRBJ2-1, with TRBD1 as a possible D gene (6 bases). Between the trimmed V and J ends, which lost 0 bases and 3 bases, there was a span of 12 bases. Per the germline V gene, CDR1 is GTSNPN and CDR2 is SVGIG (reference sequence). The CDR3 contains 15 residues. CDR3 in amino acids: CAWSVGQGIYNEQFF. The CDR3 coding sequence is TGTGCCTGGAGTGTCGGGCAGGGGATCTACAATGAGCAGTTCTTC.

In DNA form, the CDR3 reads TGCAGCGCCGCTAACGCCAACACTGAAGCTTTCTTT. Encoded protein: CSAANANTEAFF. The J gene is TRBJ1-1, the V gene TRBV29-1; D gene unclear. This CDR3 is built from 12 residues. Germline CDR1 is SQVTM and CDR2 is ANQGSEA. V was pared by 7 bases and J by 2 bases, with 11 bases between.

The chain joins TRBV5-4 to TRBJ1-2, with a weak D call TRBD1 (5 bases). V was pared by 0 bases and J by 0 bases, with 6 bases between. Germline CDR1 reads SGHNT; CDR2 reads YYREEE (reference sequence). This CDR3 contains 14 residues. CDR3 in DNA: TGTGCCAGCAGCTTGGGGACACCTAACTATGGCTACACCTTC. It codes for CASSLGTPNYGYTF. The complete variable domain, with remaining parts taken from reference TRBV5-4 and TRBJ1-2, reads ETGVTQSPTHLIKTRGQQVTLRCSSQSGHNTVSWYQQALGQGPQFIFQYYREEENGRGNFPPRFSGLQFPNYSSELNVNALELDDSALYLCASSLGTPNYGYTFGSGTRLTVV.

This clone was found a few times. The rearrangement links TRBV2 to TRBJ1-2; 7 bases align to TRBD1. The CDR3 sequence is 15 residues long. Germline V gene lookup returns CDR1 SNHLY and CDR2 FYNNEI. Losses at the gene ends were 4 bases for V and 3 bases for J; bases not matched to a gene: 8. The CDR3 DNA sequence: TGTGCCAGCAGTGGCTTGGGCAGGGGGGACTATGGCTACACCTTC. Translating it yields CASSGLGRGDYGYTF.

The chain employs TRBV19 and TRBJ1-1, with D unresolved. The CDR3 runs 16 residues. CDR1 LNHDA and CDR2 SQIVND come from the germline V gene (reference sequence). The V end lost 6 bases, the J end lost 0 bases, and 17 bases lay between the germline ends. The CDR3 DNA follows: TGTGCCAGTAGCGGCCCAGGTGAGCCTTTGAACACTGAAGCTTTCTTT. Its protein is CASSGPGEPLNTEAFF.

The chain carries TRBV5-4 and TRBJ2-3, with 10 bases aligning to TRBD2. The CDR3 spans 16 residues. Germline values: CDR1 SGHNT, CDR2 YYREEE (reference sequence). V lost 4 bases to trimming and J lost 2 bases; unmatched junction nucleotides: 7. In nucleotides, the CDR3 is TGTGCCAGCAGCCCCCTAGCGGGGGCCCACACAGATACGCAGTATTTT. Residues: CASSPLAGAHTDTQYF.

The genes are TRBV29-1 and TRBJ2-1, with D possibly matching TRBD2 (7 bases). In germline, CDR1 is SQVTM, CDR2 ANQGSEA. Trimming took off 4 bases at V and 3 bases at J, with 13 bases between the two ends. The CDR3 is 14 amino acids. The CDR3 coding sequence is TGCAGCGTTGGGGGGAGGGGGAGCTACAATGAGCAGTTCTTC. It translates to CSVGGRGSYNEQFF.

The gene calls are TRBV19 and TRBJ1-1; 7 positions agree with TRBD1. The junction had 5 bases not matched to a gene; V was cut back by 7 bases and J by 3 bases. Germline loops: CDR1 LNHDA, CDR2 SQIVND (reference sequence). The CDR3 totals 13 residues. CDR3 amino acids: CASNAGTDTEAFF. The CDR3 region has the DNA TGTGCCAGTAACGCTGGGACAGACACTGAAGCTTTCTTT.

J is TRBJ2-5 and V is TRBV11-2; maybe TRBD2 (5 bases). CDR1 and CDR2 from the germline V gene are SGHAT and FQNNGV. Trimming pared 1 base from V and 5 bases from J, leaving 11 bases between. CDR3 length equals 14 residues. The CDR3 loop reads CASSLGGVGETQYF. The CDR3 DNA sequence: TGTGCCAGCAGCTTAGGGGGAGTGGGGGAGACCCAGTACTTC. Combining the CDR3 with reference TRBV11-2 and TRBJ2-5 gives the whole variable domain EAGVAQSPRYKIIEKRQSVAFWCNPISGHATLYWYQQILGQGPKLLIQFQNNGVVDDSQLPKDRFSAERLKGVDSTLKIQPAKLEDSAVYLCASSLGGVGETQYFGPGTRLLVL.

This clone was observed a few times. Other DNA sequences in the sample encode the same CDR3. This chain uses TRBV29-1 with TRBJ2-3; 11 bases line up with TRBD2. The germline V gene encodes CDR1 SQVTM and CDR2 ANQGSEA. The V gene end was trimmed by 6 bases and the J gene end by 2 bases; junction bases not matched to a gene: 4. This CDR3 region has 14 residues. The CDR3 loop reads CSVLLAGDTDTQYF. The DNA of the CDR3 is TGCAGCGTCCTACTAGCGGGGGACACAGATACGCAGTATTTT.

The chain is built from TRBV9 and TRBJ1-6; TRBD1 is a possible D gene (5 bases). Germline V lookup: CDR1 SGDLS, CDR2 YYNGEE. CDR3 length: 15 amino acids. The V gene lost 0 bases and the J gene lost 10 bases, with 14 bases spanning the gap. DNA of the CDR3: TGTGCCAGCAGCGTAGAGGGGCAGGGTCGGTCACCCCTCCACTTT. This gives the protein CASSVEGQGRSPLHF.